This T cell receptor (beta chain) derives from a study of radiation and T cells in renal cell carcinoma. Noted time point: blood 4 weeks post-SBRT, at nephrectomy. Noted treatment: 15 Gy SBRT to primary tumor, nephrectomy 4 weeks later. Sequencing was performed with immunoSEQ multiplex PCR; in TCRdb, only in-frame clones are kept and a portion is missing. The sample contains fewer than 200,000 clones, 88% of which appear only once. The starting material was blood, obtained from a patient whose treatment included radiotherapy and nephrectomy. This TCR was recovered from a woman between 45 and 65 years old with renal cell carcinoma.

CDR3 amino acids: CASSLDRPRAGFEQFF. The CDR3, as DNA: TGTGCCAGCAGCCTGGACAGACCGCGAGCAGGTTTTGAGCAGTTCTTC. The V and J genes are TRBV7-2 and TRBJ2-1; TRBD1 is a possible D gene (6 bases). The germline CDR1 and CDR2 sequences are SGHTA and FQGNSA. Deletions cut 5 bases from V and 9 bases from J, with 23 bases between. CDR3 size: 16 residues.